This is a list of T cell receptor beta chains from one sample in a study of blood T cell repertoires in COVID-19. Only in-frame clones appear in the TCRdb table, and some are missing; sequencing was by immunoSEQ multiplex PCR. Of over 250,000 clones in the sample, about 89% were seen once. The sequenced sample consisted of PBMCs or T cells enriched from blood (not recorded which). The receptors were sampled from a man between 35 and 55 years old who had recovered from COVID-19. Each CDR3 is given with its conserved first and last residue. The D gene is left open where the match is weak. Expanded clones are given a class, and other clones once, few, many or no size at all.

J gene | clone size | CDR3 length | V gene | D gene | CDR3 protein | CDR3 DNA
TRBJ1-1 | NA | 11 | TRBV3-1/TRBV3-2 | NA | CASTDRDEAFF | TGTGCCAGCACGGACCGGGATGAAGCTTTCTTT
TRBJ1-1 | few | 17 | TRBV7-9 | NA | CASSSLGQGQGNTEAFF | TGTGCCAGCAGCTCCCTAGGCCAGGGACAAGGGAACACTGAAGCTTTCTTT
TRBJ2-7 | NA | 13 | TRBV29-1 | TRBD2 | CSYSWTSGGEQYF | TGCAGCTACAGTTGGACTAGCGGCGGTGAGCAGTACTTC
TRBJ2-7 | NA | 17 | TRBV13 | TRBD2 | CASSTQTKPGLACEQYF | TGTGCCAGCAGCACACAAACGAAACCGGGACTAGCCTGCGAGCAGTACTTC
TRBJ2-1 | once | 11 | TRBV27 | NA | CASEIDGEQFF | TGTGCCAGTGAAATAGACGGGGAGCAGTTCTTC
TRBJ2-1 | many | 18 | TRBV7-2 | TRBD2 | CASSLEGTSGRFYNEQFF | TGTGCCAGCAGCTTAGAGGGGACTAGCGGGAGGTTCTACAATGAGCAGTTCTTC
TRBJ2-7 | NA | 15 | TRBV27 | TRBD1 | CASAFLGQGAGEQYF | TGTGCCAGCGCGTTTCTGGGACAGGGGGCCGGGGAGCAGTACTTC
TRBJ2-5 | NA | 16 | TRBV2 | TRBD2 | CASSSSGTRNVETQYF | TGTGCCAGCAGTTCCAGCGGGACTCGGAATGTAGAGACCCAGTACTTC
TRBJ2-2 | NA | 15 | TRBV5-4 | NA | CASSLGGLNTGELFF | TGTGCCAGCAGCTTGGGGGGCCTCAACACCGGGGAGCTGTTTTTT
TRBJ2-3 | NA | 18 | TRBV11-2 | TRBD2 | CASSRTVAGYSSTDTQYF | TGTGCCAGCAGCCGCACTGTAGCGGGATATTCTAGCACAGATACGCAGTATTTT
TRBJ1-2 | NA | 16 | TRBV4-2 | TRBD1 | CASSGSPGQPYYGYTF | TGTGCCAGCAGCGGATCTCCGGGACAGCCCTACTATGGCTACACCTTC
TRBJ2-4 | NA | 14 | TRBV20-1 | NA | CSASLSPAKNIQYF | TGCAGTGCTAGTCTTAGCCCAGCCAAAAACATTCAGTACTTC
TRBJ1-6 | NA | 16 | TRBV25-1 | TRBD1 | CASSGTGGLHNSPLHF | TGTGCCAGCAGTGGGACAGGGGGCCTTCATAATTCACCCCTCCACTTT
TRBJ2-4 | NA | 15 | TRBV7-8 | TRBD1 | CASSSLRDRGDIQYF | TGTGCCAGCAGCTCCCTCCGGGACAGGGGTGACATTCAGTACTTC
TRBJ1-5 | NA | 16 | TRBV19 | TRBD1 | CASSANTGGAYQPQHF | TGTGCCAGTAGTGCGAACACAGGGGGCGCCTATCAGCCCCAGCATTTT
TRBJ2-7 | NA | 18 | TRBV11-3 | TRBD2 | CASSLDGSGGVYSYEQYF | TGTGCCAGCAGCTTAGACGGTAGCGGGGGGGTCTACTCCTACGAGCAGTACTTC
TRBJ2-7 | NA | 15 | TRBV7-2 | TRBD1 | CASSKRDSSSYEQYF | TGTGCCAGCAGCAAACGGGACAGCAGCTCCTACGAGCAGTACTTC
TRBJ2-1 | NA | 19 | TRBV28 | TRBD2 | CASSKTGTSGRGSYNEQFF | TGTGCCAGCAGTAAAACCGGGACTAGCGGGAGAGGCTCCTACAATGAGCAGTTCTTC
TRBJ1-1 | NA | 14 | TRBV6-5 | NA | CASSYNRAGTEAFF | TGTGCCAGCAGTTACAACAGGGCGGGTACTGAAGCTTTCTTT
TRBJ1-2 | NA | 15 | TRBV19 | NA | CASSLMAGLNYGYTF | TGTGCCAGTAGTCTTATGGCGGGACTCAACTATGGCTACACCTTC
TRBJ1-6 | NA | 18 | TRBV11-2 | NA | CASSLRRPAPGVNSPLHF | TGTGCCAGCAGCTTAAGGAGGCCGGCACCCGGGGTTAATTCACCCCTCCACTTT
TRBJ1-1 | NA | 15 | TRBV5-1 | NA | CASSFTILGGTEAFF | TGCGCCAGCAGCTTCACGATTCTTGGAGGCACTGAAGCTTTCTTT
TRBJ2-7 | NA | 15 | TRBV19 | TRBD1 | CASSIGGTGAYEQYF | TGTGCCAGTAGTATAGGTGGGACAGGGGCATACGAGCAGTACTTC
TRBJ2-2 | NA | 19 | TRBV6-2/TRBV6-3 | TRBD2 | CASSPSGLAFVRDTGELFF | TGTGCCAGCAGTCCCTCCGGACTAGCTTTCGTCCGGGACACCGGGGAGCTGTTTTTT
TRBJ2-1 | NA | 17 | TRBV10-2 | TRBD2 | CASSEGGSSVAYNEQFF | TGCGCCAGCAGTGAGGGCGGGAGCTCGGTCGCCTACAATGAGCAGTTCTTC
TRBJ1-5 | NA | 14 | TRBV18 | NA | CASSPNRGNQPQHF | TGTGCCAGCTCCCCAAACAGGGGCAATCAGCCCCAGCATTTT
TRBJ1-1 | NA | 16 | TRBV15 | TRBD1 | CATSRDRTGSNTEAFF | TGTGCCACCAGCAGAGATCGGACAGGGTCGAACACTGAAGCTTTCTTT
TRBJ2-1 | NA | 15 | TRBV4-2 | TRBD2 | CASSQRLAGDNEQFF | TGTGCCAGCAGCCAAAGACTAGCGGGTGACAATGAGCAGTTCTTC
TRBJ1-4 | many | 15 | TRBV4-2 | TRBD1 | CASSQAGTGVEKLFF | TGTGCCAGCAGCCAAGCCGGGACAGGGGTCGAAAAACTGTTTTTT
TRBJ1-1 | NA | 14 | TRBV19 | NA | CASSQQGRVTEAFF | TGTGCCAGTAGTCAACAGGGAAGGGTCACTGAAGCTTTCTTT
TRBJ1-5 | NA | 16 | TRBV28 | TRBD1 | CASRPGQGWGNQPQHF | TGTGCCAGCAGGCCAGGACAGGGTTGGGGCAATCAGCCCCAGCATTTT
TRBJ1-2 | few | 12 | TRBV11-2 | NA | CASSFSVDGYTF | TGTGCCAGCAGCTTCTCGGTTGATGGCTACACCTTC
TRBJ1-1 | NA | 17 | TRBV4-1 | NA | CASSQAPGVGVNTEAFF | TGCGCCAGCAGCCAAGCCCCAGGGGTGGGCGTGAACACTGAAGCTTTCTTT
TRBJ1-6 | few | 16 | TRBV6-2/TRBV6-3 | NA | CASSYRGRGADSPLHF | TGTGCCAGCAGTTACCGGGGTCGGGGAGCGGATTCACCCCTCCACTTT
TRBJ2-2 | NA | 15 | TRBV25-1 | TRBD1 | CASSTGTGIDGELFF | TGTGCCAGCAGTACCGGGACAGGGATCGACGGGGAGCTGTTTTTT
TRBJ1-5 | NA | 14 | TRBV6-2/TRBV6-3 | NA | CASSYSLLVRPQHF | TGTGCCAGCAGTTACTCGCTTTTGGTTAGGCCCCAGCATTTT
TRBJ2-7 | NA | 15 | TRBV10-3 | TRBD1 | CAISELGQGVNEQYF | TGTGCCATCAGTGAGTTAGGACAGGGGGTTAACGAGCAGTACTTC
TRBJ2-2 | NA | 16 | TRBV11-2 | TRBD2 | CASSFDRLAGVRELFF | TGTGCCAGCAGCTTCGACAGACTAGCGGGAGTCCGGGAGCTGTTTTTT
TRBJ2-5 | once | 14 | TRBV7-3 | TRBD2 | CASSPAGRRETQYF | TGTGCCAGCAGCCCCGCCGGGAGGAGGGAGACCCAGTACTTC
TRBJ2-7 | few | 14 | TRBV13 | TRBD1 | CASSIRDSSYEQYF | TGTGCCAGCAGCATCCGGGACAGCTCCTACGAGCAGTACTTC
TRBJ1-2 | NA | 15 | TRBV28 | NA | CASSPTTRGIYGYTF | TGTGCCAGCAGTCCAACAACCAGGGGTATCTATGGCTACACCTTC
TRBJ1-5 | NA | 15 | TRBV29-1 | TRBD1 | CSVEVQDRDNQPQHF | TGCAGCGTTGAAGTACAGGACAGGGACAATCAGCCCCAGCATTTT
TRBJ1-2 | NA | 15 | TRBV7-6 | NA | CASSQLAGFSYGYTF | TGTGCCAGCAGCCAACTAGCCGGGTTTAGCTATGGCTACACCTTC
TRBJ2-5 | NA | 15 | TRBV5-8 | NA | CASSPTGGVSETQYF | TGTGCCAGCAGCCCAACAGGGGGGGTGTCGGAGACCCAGTACTTC
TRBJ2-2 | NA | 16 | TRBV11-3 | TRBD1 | CASSPRQGLRTGELFF | TGTGCCAGCAGCCCTAGACAGGGCTTAAGGACCGGGGAGCTGTTTTTT
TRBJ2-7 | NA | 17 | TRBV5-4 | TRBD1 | CASSTFGGQGFSYEQYF | TGTGCCAGCAGCACGTTTGGAGGACAGGGCTTCTCCTACGAGCAGTACTTC
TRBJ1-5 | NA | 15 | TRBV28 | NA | CASSLPGVLNQPQHF | TGTGCCAGCAGTTTACCGGGGGTACTCAATCAGCCCCAGCATTTT
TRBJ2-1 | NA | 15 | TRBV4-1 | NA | CASSPLGGSYNEQFF | TGCGCCAGCAGCCCCTTGGGGGGCTCCTACAATGAGCAGTTCTTC
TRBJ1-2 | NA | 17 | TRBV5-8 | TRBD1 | CASSQDRGEPSNYGYTF | TGTGCCAGCAGCCAGGACAGGGGCGAACCCTCTAACTATGGCTACACCTTC
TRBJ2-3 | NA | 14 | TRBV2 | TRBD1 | CASGPTGPTDTQYF | TGTGCCAGCGGCCCGACAGGGCCAACAGATACGCAGTATTTT
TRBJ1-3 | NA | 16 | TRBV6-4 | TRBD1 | CASSLFDRVGGFTIYF | TGTGCCAGCAGTCTTTTTGACAGGGTGGGTGGGTTCACCATATATTTT
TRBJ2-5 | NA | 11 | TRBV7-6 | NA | CASSIRETQYF | TGTGCCAGCAGCATTCGAGAGACCCAGTACTTC
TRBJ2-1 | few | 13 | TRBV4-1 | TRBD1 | CASRRTGVNEQFF | TGCGCCAGCAGAAGGACAGGGGTCAATGAGCAGTTCTTC